These 5 T cell receptor beta chains came from one sample sequenced in a study of blood T cell repertoires in COVID-19. Data came from immunoSEQ multiplex PCR; TCRdb stores just in-frame clones and leaves some out. This table holds a few hundred thousand clones, 85% to 90% found once. Material: PBMCs or T cells enriched from blood (not recorded which). These receptors originate from a woman in her sixties or seventies in a cohort exposed to, infected with or recovered from COVID-19 (not recorded which).

The CDR3 sequence: CASSQPGQGRGAFF. The DNA of the CDR3 is TGTGCCAGCAGCCAACCGGGACAGGGGAGGGGAGCTTTCTTT. V and J are TRBV11-2 and TRBJ1-1, with 10 bases fitting TRBD1. Germline CDR1 SGHAT, CDR2 FQNNGV. The J segment lost 10 bases and the V segment lost 5 bases, leaving 10 bases of the junction unmatched. CDR3 length equals 14 residues.

This clone was observed a single time. The chain is built from TRBV19 and TRBJ2-7; D call uncertain. The ends were cut back, 5 bases at V and 3 bases at J, with 14 bases in the middle. The length of the CDR3 is 14 residues. The V gene's germline CDR1 is LNHDA and CDR2 SQIVND (reference sequence). The CDR3 region has the DNA TGTGCCAGTAGTGATGGGCAGATCAACTACGAGCAGTACTTC. This gives the protein CASSDGQINYEQYF.

The gene calls are TRBV7-9 and TRBJ1-5; a possible D gene is TRBD1 (5 bases). V gave up 5 bases and J gave up 3 bases, with 17 bases separating them. CDR3 length: 16 amino acids. CDR1 and CDR2 from the germline V gene are SEHNR and FQNEAQ (reference sequence). The CDR3 nucleotides read TGTGCCAGCAGCCGAGGAGGGACCTCGGACAATCAGCCCCAGCATTTT. It translates to CASSRGGTSDNQPQHF.

V gene TRBV5-1 combines with J gene TRBJ2-2; 9 bases align to TRBD2. This CDR3 region has 16 residues. Germline CDR1 is SGHRS and CDR2 is YFSETQ. J was trimmed by 2 bases and V by 4 bases; bases with no gene match: 6. This chain's CDR3 is CASSPGLAANTGELFF. CDR3 sequence (DNA): TGCGCCAGCAGCCCGGGACTAGCTGCAAACACCGGGGAGCTGTTTTTT.

The rearrangement joins TRBV2 to TRBJ2-1; TRBD2 matches 9 bases. Losses at the gene ends were 6 bases for V and 7 bases for J; bases not matched to a gene: 10. CDR3 length: 15 residues. Germline V lookup: CDR1 SNHLY, CDR2 FYNNEI. The CDR3 loop is CASRRLAGSKNEQFF. CDR3 nucleotide sequence: TGTGCCAGCAGAAGGCTAGCGGGATCTAAAAATGAGCAGTTCTTC.